Each of the 13 T cell receptor beta chains below was sequenced from the same sample in a study of tumor-infiltrating lymphocytes in localized non-small cell lung cancer. The assay was immunoSEQ multiplex PCR, and TCRdb's table has in-frame clones only and misses some. The table shows tens of thousands of clones, with 75% to 90% occurring only once. Material: lung tumor tissue. These receptors were taken from a human donor with non-small cell lung cancer.

V is TRBV9 and J is TRBJ2-2, with D unresolved. The V gene's germline CDR1 is SGDLS and CDR2 YYNGEE. V was trimmed by 0 bases and J by 2 bases, leaving 5 bases between them. The CDR3 covers 14 residues. DNA of the CDR3: TGTGCCAGCAGCGTAGCGAGTAACACCGGGGAGCTGTTTTTT. Translation gives CASSVASNTGELFF.

V usage is TRBV18 and J usage is TRBJ2-3, with D possibly TRBD2 on 6 matching bases. Trimming shortened V by 5 bases and J by 3 bases, and 18 bases separated the two germline ends. This CDR3 is 16 amino acids long. The germline V gene encodes CDR1 KGHSH and CDR2 LQKENI. CDR3 coding DNA: TGTGCCAGCTCAGCCGACCTCTCCGCGGGGACAGATACGCAGTATTTT. Its translation is CASSADLSAGTDTQYF. Combining the CDR3 with reference TRBV18 and TRBJ2-3 gives the whole variable domain NAGVMQNPRHLVRRRGQEARLRCSPMKGHSHVYWYRQLPEEGLKFMVYLQKENIIDESGMPKERFSAEFPKEGPSILRIQQVVRGDSAAYFCASSADLSAGTDTQYFGPGTRLTVL.

CDR3 nucleotide sequence: TGCGCCAGCAGCGAGGGGACAGGGGGAGATACGCAGTATTTT. Residues: CASSEGTGGDTQYF. V usage is TRBV5-1 and J usage is TRBJ2-3; 11 nucleotides match TRBD1. The junction had 3 bases not matched to a gene; V was cut back by 4 bases and J by 5 bases. The germline CDR1 and CDR2 sequences are SGHRS and YFSETQ. The CDR3 consists of 14 residues. Full variable domain (remainder filled in from reference TRBV5-1 and TRBJ2-3): KAGVTQTPRYLIKTRGQQVTLSCSPISGHRSVSWYQQTPGQGLQFLFEYFSETQRNKGNFPGRFSGRQFSNSRSEMNVSTLELGDSALYLCASSEGTGGDTQYFGPGTRLTVL.

The chain employs TRBV5-6 and TRBJ1-6; 7 nucleotides agree with TRBD1. Per germline, CDR1 SGHDT and CDR2 YYEEEE. The length of the CDR3 is 16 residues. J lost 2 bases, V lost 3 bases, and 5 bases had no gene match. CDR3 bases: TGTGCCAGCAGCTCAGGGGGTAATCCCTATAATTCACCCCTCCACTTT. Its protein product is CASSSGGNPYNSPLHF.

The gene calls are TRBV7-8 and TRBJ2-5, with 8 bases matching TRBD2. The ends lost 2 bases at V and 3 bases at J; junction bases unmatched: 5. The CDR3 totals 15 residues. The germline V gene has CDR1 SGHVS and CDR2 FQNEAQ. CDR3 sequence reads: CASSLTGTRKETQYF. The DNA of the CDR3 is TGTGCCAGCAGCTTAACCGGGACTAGGAAAGAGACCCAGTACTTC.

The CDR3 spells CSVLRPAGSGGAEKLFF. In DNA form, the CDR3 reads TGCAGCGTCCTACGCCCGGCGGGATCCGGAGGCGCGGAAAAACTGTTTTTT. The chain employs TRBV29-1 and TRBJ1-4, with D hard to call. The V and J ends lost 6 bases and 8 bases respectively, with 28 bases between them. Germline CDR1 is SQVTM and CDR2 is ANQGSEA. The CDR3 contains 17 residues.

The chain uses TRBV25-1 and TRBJ2-2, with TRBD2 identical over 8 bases. The germline V gene encodes CDR1 MGHDK and CDR2 SYGVNS. V was clipped by 5 bases and J by 8 bases; unmatched bases: 7. This CDR3 is built from 14 residues. CDR3 loop: CASSLAGGLGELFF. CDR3 DNA: TGTGCCAGCAGTTTGGCGGGGGGTCTGGGGGAGCTGTTTTTT.

V is TRBV9 and J is TRBJ1-1; weak D call: TRBD1 (5 bases). The CDR3 spans 15 residues. V lost 3 bases and J 7 bases, leaving 19 bases between the germline ends. The germline CDR1 and CDR2 sequences are SGDLS and YYNGEE. The CDR3 region is CASSAQLSPGGEAFF. The CDR3 DNA follows: TGTGCCAGCAGCGCCCAACTCTCCCCCGGGGGTGAAGCTTTCTTT.

In DNA, the CDR3 is TGTGCCAGCAGCTTCCGGGACAGGGGCGTCGGTAACTATGGCTACACCTTC. It is translated as CASSFRDRGVGNYGYTF. The V gene is TRBV5-5, the J gene TRBJ1-2; 10 bases align to TRBD1. CDR1 is SGHKS, CDR2 YYEKEE, per germline (reference sequence). V shed 2 bases and J 1 base; nucleotides not matched to a gene: 8. This CDR3 spans 17 amino acids.

The chain combines TRBV10-3 with TRBJ1-1; no reliable D call. Germline CDR1 and CDR2: ENHRY and SYGVKD. The CDR3 loop spans 13 amino acids. Trimming shortened V by 6 bases and J by 1 base, and 9 bases separated the two germline ends. This CDR3 reads CAISRSQNTEAFF. In DNA, the CDR3 is TGTGCCATCAGCAGGTCCCAGAACACTGAAGCTTTCTTT.

The chain recombines TRBV18 with TRBJ1-2, with unresolved D. The CDR3 has 11 residues. Germline assignment: CDR1 KGHSH and CDR2 LQKENI. V was pared by 4 bases and J by 7 bases, with 7 bases between. The CDR3 here is CASSQGSGYTF. CDR3 sequence (DNA): TGTGCCAGCTCACAGGGTTCTGGCTACACCTTC. The variable domain in full, with the rest retrieved from reference TRBV18 and TRBJ1-2, is NAGVMQNPRHLVRRRGQEARLRCSPMKGHSHVYWYRQLPEEGLKFMVYLQKENIIDESGMPKERFSAEFPKEGPSILRIQQVVRGDSAAYFCASSQGSGYTFGSGTRLTVV.

The J gene is TRBJ1-2, the V gene TRBV19; D call uncertain. From germline, CDR1 is LNHDA and CDR2 SQIVND (reference sequence). With 1 base removed from V and 4 bases from J, the gap between germline ends came to 7 bases. The CDR3 runs 13 residues. CDR3 sequence (DNA): TGTGCCAGTAGTATAGCCAGAAGCTATGGCTACACCTTC. It codes for CASSIARSYGYTF.

This sequence joins TRBV7-8 and TRBJ1-1; no clear D. Germline V lookup: CDR1 SGHVS, CDR2 FQNEAQ. The CDR3 is 15 amino acids. V was clipped by 6 bases and J by 3 bases, with 17 bases between them. The CDR3 DNA reads as TGTGCCAGCAGTAGACCCGGGTCGGCGGACACTGAAGCTTTCTTT. Its translation is CASSRPGSADTEAFF.